This T cell receptor (beta chain) was captured by sequencing in a study of T cells after posttransplantation cyclophosphamide. Study-wide results and limits: Later post-transplant blood repertoires were often dominated by donor CD8+ memory clones. TRB overlap between skin or GI tissue T cells and blood was limited.

This related bone marrow graft donor gave peripheral blood on the day of marrow donation. This clone was recorded at least ten times. Its antigen is as yet unknown. Data came from immunoSEQ multiplex PCR; TCRdb stores just in-frame clones and leaves some out. This repertoire lists about 39,000 clones without singletons; roughly 4.3% sits in the top ten. This TCR was recovered from a woman between 45 and 65 years old in good health and a related stem cell transplant donor. What was sequenced was PBMCs.

CDR3 in DNA: TGCAGCGTTGCTATTAGCGGGGGGGCGAACGAGCAGTTCTTC. This codes for CSVAISGGANEQFF. This chain links TRBV29-1 with TRBJ2-1, with TRBD2 matching over 11 bases. V lost 4 bases and J lost 10; bases outside the gene matches: 9. Germline V gene data show CDR1 as SQVTM and CDR2 as ANQGSEA. This CDR3 contains 14 residues.